The sequence of this TCR beta chain was determined in a study of post-analysis software for immune sequencing data. Turning to the study itself: The courses of disease that were included comprised relapsing-remitting, secondary progressive and progressive-relapsing multiple sclerosis. Study-level points and caveats: Higher frequency in patients than in controls was seen for roughly five TRBV segments, with TRBV5-6, TRBV5-1 and TRBV20-1 among them. Controls had significantly higher normalized Chao1 diversity than multiple sclerosis patients.

The V gene's germline CDR1 is MNHEY and CDR2 SVGAGI. The ends were cut back, 8 bases at V and 0 bases at J, with 10 bases in the middle. This CDR3 is built from 13 residues. As for this clonotype: The antigen remains undetermined.

Unique molecular identifiers tagged the TCR beta cDNA libraries. TCRdb reprocessed the PCR reads with MiXCR, giving one entry per CDR3 protein. The sample lists 750,000 to 950,000 distinct CDR3 sequences, approximately 44% seen once, with over 4.5% in the top ten. Sequenced sample: blood. This clonotype was sampled from a girl aged 5-17 years with multiple sclerosis. The genes are TRBV6-5 and TRBJ1-2; possibly TRBD1 for D (5 bases). The CDR3 DNA follows: TGTGCCAGCGGGGACGCAGCTAACTATGGCTACACCTTC. This codes for CASGDAANYGYTF.